Given below is one T cell receptor (beta chain) in context. TCRdb used MiXCR to reprocess the RT-PCR reads, holding one entry per CDR3 protein. The table lists 500,000 to 700,000 distinct CDR3 sequences, approximately 20% of them singletons. This entry comes from a study of response to subunit inactivated influenza vaccine. This sample was also put to use in a study of T cells expressing NK-cell markers. From that paper: TCR beta libraries carry UMIs added by 5'RACE template switching. In sorted CD3+CD56+NKG2C+, CD3+CD56+NKG2C- and CD3+CD56-NKG2C+ T cells, TCR beta repertoires were obtained. Serological testing identified seven of the eight sequenced donors as HCMV-seropositive and one as seronegative. Of the CD8+ T cells in six donors, roughly 1.0-7.5% belonged to dominant NKG2C+ clonotypes. HCMV specificity was not established for the expanded NKG2C+ T cell clones.

The sample consisted of CD4+ T cells sorted from PBMCs, taken approximately 12 days after vaccination. The sequence was obtained from a man between 45 and 60 years old who received an inactivated influenza vaccine.

The CDR3 sequence is CASSGQGVQETQYF. The CDR3 region has the DNA TGCGCCAGCAGCGGACAGGGGGTCCAAGAGACCCAGTACTTC. The J gene is TRBJ2-5, the V gene TRBV5-1; 10 bases are shared with TRBD1. V shed 4 bases and J 1 base; nucleotides not matched to a gene: 1. The CDR3 extends over 14 amino acids. CDR1 and CDR2 from the germline V gene are SGHRS and YFSETQ.